This TCR beta chain was documented in a study of T cell responses to AZD1222 COVID-19 vaccine. Germline V gene sequence: CDR1 SGHTA, CDR2 FQGTGA. V dropped 1 base and J dropped 4; count of bases not matched to a gene: 13. This CDR3 has 19 amino acids. Some clones are missing from TCRdb's copy, which holds only in-frame ones; the method was immunoSEQ multiplex PCR. The sample shows approximately 93,000 clones, approximately 89% of them seen only once. Samples with a second dose at about 4 or about 12 weeks were pooled together. Sequences were derived from peripheral blood, sampled 28 days after the second AZD1222 dose. This TCR came from an adult who received the AZD1222 COVID-19 vaccine. The chain is built from TRBV7-3 and TRBJ1-1; 12 positions agree with TRBD1. The CDR3 is CASSLIRDRGLSRGTEAFF. CDR3 coding DNA: TGTGCCAGCAGCTTAATACGGGACAGGGGGCTTTCTAGGGGCACTGAAGCTTTCTTT.